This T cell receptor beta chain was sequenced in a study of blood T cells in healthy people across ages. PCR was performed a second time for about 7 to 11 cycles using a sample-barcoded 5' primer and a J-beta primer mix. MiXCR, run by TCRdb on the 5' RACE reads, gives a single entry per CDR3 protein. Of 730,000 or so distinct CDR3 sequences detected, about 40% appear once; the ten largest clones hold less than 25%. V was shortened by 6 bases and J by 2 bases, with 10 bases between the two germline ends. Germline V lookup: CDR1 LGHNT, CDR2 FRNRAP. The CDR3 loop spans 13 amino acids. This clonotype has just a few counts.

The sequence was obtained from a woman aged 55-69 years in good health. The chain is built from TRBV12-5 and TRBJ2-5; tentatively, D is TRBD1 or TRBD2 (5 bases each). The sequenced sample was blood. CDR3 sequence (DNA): TGTGCTAGTGGGACCGGGACGCAAGAGACCCAGTACTTC. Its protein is CASGTGTQETQYF.